This is a list of T cell receptor beta chains from one sample in a study of T-cell reconstitution after alpha-beta-depleted transplantation in children. MiXCR, applied by TCRdb to the PCR reads, yields one record per CDR3 protein. The table lists a few hundred thousand distinct CDR3 sequences, around a tenth of them singletons. This specimen consisted of peripheral blood, obtained 180 days after TCRalphabeta/CD19-depleted stem cell transplant. The receptor set was obtained from a male patient between 2 and 10 years old who had a stem cell transplant for chronic granulomatous disease, so the T cells may come from the graft donor. CDR3s include the opening cysteine and the closing phenylalanine or tryptophan. A D gene is named only where the DNA matches it firmly. A clone size is listed for some rows: how often the clone was seen (once, few, many), or a class if it is expanded.

TRBJ2-7,.,TRBV20-1,many,CSADAWSYEQYF,TGCAGTGCCGACGCCTGGAGTTACGAGCAGTACTTC
TRBJ2-2,.,TRBV7-2,many,CASSRLGGSSVTGELFF,TGTGCCAGCAGCCGACTGGGGGGCTCGTCGGTCACCGGGGAGCTGTTTTTT
TRBJ1-3,.,TRBV5-1,many,CASSEDTFWKSTIYF,TGCGCCAGCAGCGAGGACACATTCTGGAAAAGCACCATATATTTT
TRBJ2-3,.,TRBV19,many,CASSIRGRTDTQYF,TGTGCCAGTAGTATCCGGGGGCGCACAGATACGCAGTATTTT
TRBJ2-2,.,TRBV5-1,many,CASSLDGTSGELFF,TGCGCCAGCAGCTTGGACGGGACCTCCGGGGAGCTGTTTTTT
TRBJ2-7,TRBD1,TRBV5-4,many,CASSLGAGTGRYEQYF,TGTGCCAGCAGCTTGGGGGCCGGGACAGGGCGATACGAGCAGTACTTC
TRBJ1-5,.,TRBV29-1,.,CSVGWGSNQPQHF,TGCAGCGTGGGGTGGGGTAGCAATCAGCCCCAGCATTTT
TRBJ2-7,TRBD1,TRBV28,many,CASSSDRFYEQYF,TGTGCCAGCAGTTCGGACAGGTTCTACGAGCAGTACTTC
TRBJ2-5,.,TRBV5-1,many,CASSWDFGAQYF,TGCGCCAGCAGCTGGGACTTCGGGGCCCAGTACTTC
TRBJ2-1,TRBD2,TRBV5-1,once,CASSLFASGVVEQFF,TGCGCCAGCAGCTTGTTTGCTAGCGGGGTAGTTGAGCAGTTCTTC
TRBJ2-2,.,TRBV7-2,many,CASSLGSLMNTGELFF,TGTGCCAGCAGCTTAGGCAGCCTCATGAACACCGGGGAGCTGTTTTTT
TRBJ2-5,.,TRBV5-5,many,CASSGVSPGGPSWETQYF,TGTGCCAGCAGCGGAGTCAGTCCGGGTGGCCCCTCCTGGGAGACCCAGTACTTC
TRBJ2-2,TRBD2,TRBV20-1,many,CSARPASGLSTGELFF,TGCAGTGCTAGACCGGCTAGCGGTCTTTCCACCGGGGAGCTGTTTTTT
TRBJ2-1,TRBD2,TRBV5-1,many,CASSFLLAGGYNEQFF,TGCGCCAGCAGCTTCCTACTAGCGGGAGGGTACAATGAGCAGTTCTTC
TRBJ2-2,.,TRBV5-1,many,CASSFGSNTGELFF,TGCGCCAGCAGCTTCGGCAGCAACACCGGGGAGCTGTTTTTT
TRBJ1-5,.,TRBV12-3/TRBV12-4,.,CASSLGHIVDNQPQHF,TGTGCCAGCAGTCTTGGACACATAGTTGACAATCAGCCCCAGCATTTT
TRBJ1-5,.,TRBV7-2,many,CASSFRFGSNQPQHF,TGTGCCAGCAGCTTCCGGTTTGGGTCAAATCAGCCCCAGCATTTT